This is a list of T cell receptor beta chains from one sample in a study of T-cell reconstitution after alpha-beta-depleted transplantation in children. TCRdb reprocessed the PCR reads via MiXCR and lists one record per CDR3 protein. The top ten clones hold 4.5% to 5.5% of a sample with about 200,000 distinct CDR3 sequences, roughly 6.3% of them seen once. The specimen was PBMCs, collected before TCRalphabeta/CD19-depleted stem cell transplant. These receptor sequences come from a girl under three years old with combined immunodeficiency, due to receive a stem cell transplant. CDR3s include the opening cysteine and the closing phenylalanine or tryptophan. A D gene is named only where the DNA matches it firmly. Not every row has a clone size; where given, it reads once, few, many or a size class.

cdr3_aa cdr3_nt j_call clone_size d_call v_call
CASSQFFGTDTQYF TGTGCCAGCAGCCAATTTTTTGGCACAGATACGCAGTATTTT TRBJ2-3 many - TRBV7-8
CATSSRKTGSGELFF TGTGCCACCAGCAGTCGGAAGACGGGAAGCGGGGAGCTGTTTTTT TRBJ2-2 many - TRBV15
CASRVTHNEQFF TGCGCCAGCAGGGTCACACACAATGAGCAGTTCTTC TRBJ2-1 once - TRBV5-1
CASSKVGQRAFF TGTGCCAGCAGCAAAGTGGGCCAACGGGCTTTCTTT TRBJ1-1 many - TRBV21-1
CASTRQGQETQYF TGTGCCAGCACCAGACAGGGCCAAGAGACCCAGTACTTC TRBJ2-5 many TRBD1 TRBV6-2/TRBV6-3
CASSLAISSSYEQYF TGCGCCAGCAGCTTGGCAATATCGAGCTCCTACGAGCAGTACTTC TRBJ2-7 many - TRBV5-1
CSVERGELFF TGCAGCGTTGAACGCGGGGAGCTGTTTTTT TRBJ2-2 many - TRBV29-1
CASSLLDSSYEQYF TGTGCCAGCAGTTTACTGGACAGTTCCTACGAGCAGTACTTC TRBJ2-7 many - TRBV3-1
CASSPDEGLYEQYF TGTGCCAGCAGTCCGGATGAGGGGTTGTACGAGCAGTACTTC TRBJ2-7 many - TRBV25-1
CASSIPGQPGEAFF TGTGCCAGCAGCATCCCCGGACAGCCTGGTGAAGCTTTCTTT TRBJ1-1 many - TRBV6-2/TRBV6-3
CASSLVLNPYNEQFF TGTGCCAGCAGCTTAGTTCTTAACCCGTACAATGAGCAGTTCTTC TRBJ2-1 many - TRBV7-2
CSARDTSGGARDTQYF TGCAGTGCTAGAGATACTAGCGGGGGGGCTAGAGATACGCAGTATTTT TRBJ2-3 many TRBD2 TRBV20-1
CSATGTGTSGELFF TGCAGCGCCACCGGGACAGGGACGTCCGGGGAGCTGTTTTTT TRBJ2-2 - TRBD1 TRBV29-1
CSSGGGGANSYNEQFF TGCAGCTCCGGGGGCGGGGGGGCCAACTCCTACAATGAGCAGTTCTTC TRBJ2-1 many TRBD2 TRBV29-1
CASSLRAGGPLLLNNEQFF TGTGCCAGCAGCCTCCGGGCGGGGGGGCCGCTTTTACTAAACAATGAGCAGTTCTTC TRBJ2-1 many TRBD2 TRBV4-2
CASSPTYAAYEQYF TGTGCCAGCAGCCCCACTTACGCCGCCTACGAGCAGTACTTC TRBJ2-7 many - TRBV9
CASSLSGGRGQETQYF TGTGCCAGCAGTTTATCGGGCGGGAGAGGTCAAGAGACCCAGTACTTC TRBJ2-5 many TRBD2 TRBV12-3/TRBV12-4
CASSQLAGFYEQYF TGCGCCAGCAGCCAGTTAGCGGGATTCTACGAGCAGTACTTC TRBJ2-7 many TRBD2 TRBV4-1
CASSPQTTGGTDTQYF TGTGCCAGCAGCCCCCAAACTACCGGGGGAACAGATACGCAGTATTTT TRBJ2-3 many - TRBV7-2
CASSLGETGYTF TGCGCCAGCAGCTTGGGCGAGACGGGCTACACCTTC TRBJ1-2 many - TRBV5-1
CASSQGEGSGGPAYNEQFF TGCGCCAGCAGCCAAGGGGAGGGTAGCGGGGGGCCCGCCTACAATGAGCAGTTCTTC TRBJ2-1 many TRBD2 TRBV4-3
CASSQGLQVNTEAFF TGCGCCAGCAGCCAAGGATTACAGGTGAACACTGAAGCTTTCTTT TRBJ1-1 many - TRBV4-3
CCARGLGGAGGYNEQFF TGCTGTGCTAGAGGCCTTGGTGGGGCAGGGGGGTACAATGAGCAGTTCTTC TRBJ2-1 - - TRBV20-1
CSVELIRQGSRGNTEAFF TGCAGCGTTGAACTGATTCGGCAGGGTAGTAGAGGGAACACTGAAGCTTTCTTT TRBJ1-1 many - TRBV29-1
CSGEQGNPGELFF TGCAGCGGCGAACAGGGTAACCCCGGGGAGCTGTTTTTT TRBJ2-2 many - TRBV29-1
CASSSSGDYEQYF TGTGCCAGCAGTTCCTCGGGGGACTACGAGCAGTACTTC TRBJ2-7 many - TRBV12-3/TRBV12-4
CASRDRVPANTGELFF TGTGCCAGCCGGGACAGGGTTCCCGCGAACACCGGGGAGCTGTTTTTT TRBJ2-2 many TRBD1 TRBV18
CSAVTGGWDTEAFF TGCAGCGCAGTCACAGGGGGCTGGGACACTGAAGCTTTCTTT TRBJ1-1 few TRBD1 TRBV29-1
CASSSRQWAFNYGYTF TGTGCCAGCAGTTCCCGGCAGTGGGCCTTTAACTATGGCTACACCTTC TRBJ1-2 many - TRBV12-3/TRBV12-4
CSAGGIGGAGETQYF TGCAGCGCCGGGGGTATCGGGGGCGCAGGGGAGACCCAGTACTTC TRBJ2-5 few - TRBV29-1
CASTAYGQGGNQPQHF TGTGCCAGCACCGCTTACGGACAGGGGGGCAATCAGCCCCAGCATTTT TRBJ1-5 many TRBD1 TRBV7-9
CASSAGQGPGEKLFF TGTGCCAGCAGCGCCGGACAGGGTCCCGGTGAAAAACTGTTTTTT TRBJ1-4 many TRBD1 TRBV9
CASSLVAGEGRYEQYF TGCGCCAGCAGCTTAGTCGCGGGAGAGGGTCGGTACGAGCAGTACTTC TRBJ2-7 many TRBD2 TRBV5-1
CAWSRTGGADEQFF TGTGCCTGGAGTAGAACAGGGGGGGCGGATGAGCAGTTCTTC TRBJ2-1 - - TRBV30
CAISEILAGGEQYF TGTGCCATCAGTGAAATACTAGCGGGAGGCGAGCAGTACTTC TRBJ2-7 many TRBD2 TRBV10-3
CASSLRDRELLYNEQFF TGTGCCAGCAGCTTAAGAGATAGGGAACTCCTCTACAATGAGCAGTTCTTC TRBJ2-1 many - TRBV11-3
CSAEGQGIAKNIQYF TGCAGTGCTGAGGGACAGGGAATAGCCAAAAACATTCAGTACTTC TRBJ2-4 many TRBD1 TRBV20-1
CASSLAASPNYGYTF TGTGCCAGCAGCTTAGCGGCCAGCCCTAACTATGGCTACACCTTC TRBJ1-2 few - TRBV7-2
CSAETSGGIQPETTDTQYF TGCAGTGCTGAGACGTCTGGCGGGATACAACCCGAGACCACAGATACGCAGTATTTT TRBJ2-3 - - TRBV20-1
CALSLGPGGGGRYNEQFF TGTGCCCTCAGTTTAGGACCAGGGGGGGGCGGGCGTTACAATGAGCAGTTCTTC TRBJ2-1 - - TRBV7-3
CATSDLHVTRNEQFF TGTGCCACCAGTGATTTGCATGTGACTAGGAATGAGCAGTTCTTC TRBJ2-1 many - TRBV24-1
CATSRESGGYEQYF TGTGCCACCAGCAGAGAATCAGGGGGCTACGAGCAGTACTTC TRBJ2-7 many TRBD1 TRBV15
CASSEPTGATEAFF TGTGCCAGCAGCGAACCGACAGGGGCCACTGAAGCTTTCTTT TRBJ1-1 many TRBD1 TRBV9
CASSLVAHYEQYF TGTGCCAGCAGCTTAGTCGCGCATTACGAGCAGTACTTC TRBJ2-7 many - TRBV7-2
CATSRPFGMENNEQFF TGTGCCACCAGCAGACCGTTCGGGATGGAAAATAATGAGCAGTTCTTC TRBJ2-1 many - TRBV15
CSVDPGGVAGELFF TGCAGCGTTGACCCGGGGGGGGTAGCCGGGGAGCTGTTTTTT TRBJ2-2 many TRBD2 TRBV29-1